These T cell receptor beta chains were read from a single sample in a study of T cell repertoires in cytomegalovirus infection. Which antigens these TCRs recognize remains unknown. TCRdb called the reads again in MiXCR, with one record for every CDR3 protein. The sample records about 330,000 distinct CDR3 sequences, just under 35% being singletons. Sequenced material: cultured PBMCs, taken from culture after CMV antigen stimulation. These receptors were taken from a human donor in good health (CMV status not recorded). Some clones in this sample may be carry-over from other donors' samples. Both conserved end residues are part of each CDR3. D genes are given only for firm matches. Clone size is given for some rows only: seen once, a few or many times, or a class if the clone is expanded.

D: -
J: TRBJ1-1
size: few
V: TRBV29-1
DNA: TGCAGCGTTGTTCGTGGTTCTGGGTTGACCACTGAAGCTTTCTTT
CDR3: CSVVRGSGLTTEAFF

D: -
J: TRBJ2-1
size: -
V: TRBV7-8
DNA: TGTGCCAGCAGCCGCGGACAGTTGGGGAGTGAGCAGTTCTTC
CDR3: CASSRGQLGSEQFF

D: TRBD2
J: TRBJ2-1
size: -
V: TRBV7-9
DNA: TGTGCCAGCAGCTTAGGGCGGGGGGAAAGACTCAATGAGCAGTTCTTC
CDR3: CASSLGRGERLNEQFF

D: TRBD2
J: TRBJ2-1
size: -
V: TRBV2
DNA: TGTGCCAGCAGTCCCCGGGTAGCGGGAGTAAATGAGCAGTTCTTC
CDR3: CASSPRVAGVNEQFF

D: TRBD2
J: TRBJ2-1
size: -
V: TRBV6-2/TRBV6-3
DNA: TGTGCCAGCACTCCCCGGACTGGCGGGGGTAATGAGCAGTTCTTC
CDR3: CASTPRTGGGNEQFF

D: TRBD2
J: TRBJ2-3
size: -
V: TRBV4-1
DNA: TGCGCCAGCAGCCAAGTCTTTGGGACTAGTGCTTCAGATACGCAGTATTTT
CDR3: CASSQVFGTSASDTQYF

D: -
J: TRBJ2-3
size: -
V: TRBV7-9
DNA: TGTGCCAGCAGCCCAGTTAGCACAGATACGCAGTATTTT
CDR3: CASSPVSTDTQYF

D: -
J: TRBJ2-1
size: -
V: TRBV19
DNA: TGTGCCAGTAGACCGCTTAGCGGCAATGAGCAGTTCTTC
CDR3: CASRPLSGNEQFF

D: -
J: TRBJ1-5
size: -
V: TRBV6-2/TRBV6-3
DNA: TGTGCCAGCAGTTACCCCTCAATCGGACAACCCAATCAGCCCCAGCATTTT
CDR3: CASSYPSIGQPNQPQHF

D: -
J: TRBJ1-4
size: -
V: TRBV2
DNA: TGTGCCAGCAGTGAACAAGGAGGGCTCGGTGAAAAACTGTTTTTT
CDR3: CASSEQGGLGEKLFF

D: -
J: TRBJ1-1
size: -
V: TRBV12-3/TRBV12-4
DNA: TGTGCCAGCAGTTTGATTGGCAGGGGCGACACTGAAGCTTTCTTT
CDR3: CASSLIGRGDTEAFF

D: -
J: TRBJ1-2
size: few
V: TRBV4-1
DNA: TGCGCCAGCAGCCAAGTCGGTCAGCGGCTCGATGGCTACACCTTC
CDR3: CASSQVGQRLDGYTF

D: TRBD2
J: TRBJ2-1
size: -
V: TRBV5-4
DNA: TGTGCCAGCAGCTTTTTTGCGGGAGGCGGGAATGAGCAGTTCTTC
CDR3: CASSFFAGGGNEQFF

D: TRBD2
J: TRBJ2-1
size: few
V: TRBV7-6
DNA: TGTGCCAGCAGCTTAGAGCCTAGCGGAGGCGGGAATGAGCAGTTCTTC
CDR3: CASSLEPSGGGNEQFF

D: TRBD2
J: TRBJ2-1
size: -
V: TRBV5-4
DNA: TGTGCCAGCAGCTTGGGACTAGCGGGGTATGGTGAGCAGTTCTTC
CDR3: CASSLGLAGYGEQFF

D: TRBD1
J: TRBJ2-7
size: -
V: TRBV7-4
DNA: TGTGCCAGCAGCTCAGGGGACAGGGGAGGATACGAGCAGTACTTC
CDR3: CASSSGDRGGYEQYF

D: -
J: TRBJ2-7
size: -
V: TRBV29-1
DNA: TGCAGCGTTGAAGTTGGGGGGACAGACGAGCAGTACTTC
CDR3: CSVEVGGTDEQYF

D: -
J: TRBJ1-1
size: -
V: TRBV7-9
DNA: TGTGCCAGCAGCTTAGAGTACACTGAAGCTTTCTTT
CDR3: CASSLEYTEAFF

D: -
J: TRBJ2-7
size: -
V: TRBV7-8
DNA: TGTGCCAGCAGCTTATTTGCGGTGCAGAAAGAGTACGAGCAGTACTTC
CDR3: CASSLFAVQKEYEQYF

D: -
J: TRBJ2-4
size: many
V: TRBV6-1
DNA: TGTGCCAGCAGTGAATTGGCAGCCAAAAACATTCAGTACTTC
CDR3: CASSELAAKNIQYF

D: -
J: TRBJ2-5
size: few
V: TRBV7-6
DNA: TGTGCCAGCGGTAGAGGGCCTTTGGAGACCCAGTACTTC
CDR3: CASGRGPLETQYF

D: -
J: TRBJ2-3
size: many
V: TRBV18
DNA: TGTGCCAGCTCACCAGCCGGCGGGATCACAGATACGCAGTATTTT
CDR3: CASSPAGGITDTQYF